The clone carrying this T cell receptor (beta chain) was seen repeatedly, ten times or more. As yet, its antigen is unknown. This sample stems from a study of T cells in Graves' hyperthyroidism and ophthalmopathy. Germline V lookup: CDR1 SGHDN, CDR2 FVKESK. The CDR3 spans 13 residues. The V gene lost 0 bases and the J gene lost 7 bases, with 6 bases spanning the gap. RNA transcripts were the template for amplifying TCR beta CDR3 regions. HTBI primers were used for first-round RT-PCR of the TCR CDR3. TCRdb re-analysed the multiplex PCR reads in MiXCR, keeping a single row per CDR3 protein. This sample has 600,000 to 700,000 distinct CDR3 sequences, with nearly 45% found just once. Uncontrolled infection, other autoimmune disease, pregnancy or lactation disqualified patients from enrolment. Together with thyroid ultrasound, orbital computed tomography, serum thyroxine and TRAb, clinical symptoms were used for diagnoses.

Findings and caveats of the study: Blood shared most expanded thyroid clonotypes above 0.001. Ophthalmopathy was identified by the model a median about 6.8 months ahead of onset.

This chain uses TRBV14 with TRBJ1-4, with D unclear. What was sequenced was peripheral blood or thyroid tissue (not recorded which). The clonotype originates from an adult man with Graves' disease, either hyperthyroidism or ophthalmopathy (not recorded which). The CDR3 region is CASSQDGGEKLFF. CDR3 bases: TGTGCCAGCAGCCAAGACGGAGGTGAAAAACTGTTTTTT.